Below, 26 T cell receptor beta chains from the same sample are listed, as sequenced in a study of beta chain features in type 1 diabetes. Every bit of the isolated RNA underwent reverse transcription, so sequencing read expressed TCRB transcripts. Sequenced by immunoSEQ multiplex PCR; TCRdb stores in-frame clones only, minus some. Among roughly 240,000 clones listed, about 14% were seen once. The material sequenced was naive CD4+ T cells from blood. The receptors derive from a woman aged 40-49 years in good health.

CDR3 nucleotides: TGTGCTAGTGGTTTAGGCGGGGGGCTTCAGGGTAACACCATATATTTT. It yields the protein CASGLGGGLQGNTIYF. The chain employs TRBV12-5 and TRBJ1-3, with D perhaps matching TRBD1 (6 bases). Germline-derived CDR1 and CDR2 are LGHNT and FRNRAP. V shed 3 bases and J shed 7 bases, with 19 bases lying between them. The CDR3 sequence is 16 residues long. The full variable domain, with the rest looked up from reference TRBV12-5 and TRBJ1-3, is DARVTQTPRHKVTEMGQEVTMRCQPILGHNTVFWYRQTMMQGLELLAYFRNRAPLDDSGMPKDRFSAEMPDATLATLKIQPSEPRDSAVYFCASGLGGGLQGNTIYFGEGSWLTVV.

Only a few counts were recorded for this clone. The chain is built from TRBV10-3 and TRBJ2-2; 8 bases fit TRBD1. Germline V gene sequence: CDR1 ENHRY, CDR2 SYGVKD. V shed 3 bases and J 1 base; nucleotides not matched to a gene: 1. The length of the CDR3 is 15 residues. The CDR3 sequence is CAISDGTGNTGELFF. DNA of the CDR3: TGTGCCATCAGTGATGGGACAGGGAACACCGGGGAGCTGTTTTTT.

J is TRBJ1-1 and V is TRBV19; D is possibly TRBD1 (5 bases). Trimming shortened V by 6 bases and J by 5 bases, and 13 bases separated the two germline ends. Germline CDR1 is LNHDA and CDR2 is SQIVND (reference sequence). The CDR3 is 13 residues long. The CDR3 loop reads CASRSGGETEAFF. CDR3 sequence (DNA): TGTGCCAGTAGGTCGGGGGGGGAAACTGAAGCTTTCTTT.

The V call is TRBV2, the J call TRBJ1-5; D is unclear. This CDR3 spans 14 amino acids. Trimming pared 3 bases from V and 0 bases from J, leaving 6 bases between. The germline V gene has CDR1 SNHLY and CDR2 FYNNEI. The CDR3 DNA follows: TGTGCCAGCAGTGACACAGATAGCAATCAGCCCCAGCATTTT. This codes for CASSDTDSNQPQHF.

About this clone: Other DNA sequences within the sample encode an identical CDR3. The chain combines TRBV19 with TRBJ2-7; the D is unclear. The V end was cut by 5 bases, the J end by 3 bases, with 8 bases between. Germline V CDR1 and CDR2: LNHDA, SQIVND (reference sequence). This CDR3 has 12 amino acids. This CDR3 is CASSASSYEQYF. CDR3 bases: TGTGCCAGTAGTGCTAGTAGCTACGAGCAGTACTTC.

The rearrangement links TRBV21-1 to TRBJ2-1; the DNA was not used to check the table's D call, TRBD1. TRBV21-1 counts as a pseudogene. The CDR3 spans 16 residues. Written as DNA, the CDR3 is TGTGCCAGCAGCAAAGAGGCCGGGACAGGAGGGAATGAGCAGTTCTTC. This translates into CASSKEAGTGGNEQFF.

In this sample, this clone turned up a few times. The chain links TRBV2 to TRBJ2-3; perhaps TRBD2 as D (6 bases). CDR3 size: 15 residues. Trimming pared 6 bases from V and 3 bases from J, leaving 16 bases between. Germline values: CDR1 SNHLY, CDR2 FYNNEI. Written as DNA, the CDR3 is TGTGCCAGCAGGGCTCGGGACTTTCCGACAGATACGCAGTATTTT. It yields the protein CASRARDFPTDTQYF.

The chain links TRBV6-6 to TRBJ2-7; D may be TRBD1 (6 bases). V gave up 2 bases and J gave up 2 bases, with 10 bases separating them. The CDR3 contains 14 residues. From germline, CDR1 is MNHNY and CDR2 SVGAGI (reference sequence). Written as DNA, the CDR3 is TGTGCCAGCAGTTACCGGCAGGGGCCCTACGAGCAGTACTTC. Translated: CASSYRQGPYEQYF.

The chain is built from TRBV2 and TRBJ2-7, with TRBD1 matching 7 bases. The length of the CDR3 is 16 residues. J gave up 1 base and V 3 bases, and 9 bases lay outside the gene matches. Per germline, CDR1 SNHLY and CDR2 FYNNEI. The chain's CDR3 is CASSESGTDLSYEQYF. The CDR3 region has the DNA TGTGCCAGCAGTGAGTCCGGGACAGACCTTTCCTACGAGCAGTACTTC. The complete variable domain, with remaining parts taken from reference TRBV2 and TRBJ2-7, reads EPEVTQTPSHQVTQMGQEVILRCVPISNHLYFYWYRQILGQKVEFLVSFYNNEISEKSEIFDDQFSVERPDGSNFTLKIRSTKLEDSAMYFCASSESGTDLSYEQYFGPGTRLTVT.

This clone occurred a few times. The CDR3: CASSWSGGAYYEQFF. In DNA, the CDR3 is TGTGCCAGCAGCTGGAGCGGGGGGGCCTATTATGAGCAGTTCTTC. J is TRBJ2-1 and V is TRBV7-2; 10 nucleotides line up with TRBD2. Germline values: CDR1 SGHTA, CDR2 FQGNSA. Trimming cost V 4 bases and J 8 bases; bases outside gene matches: 8. The CDR3 extends over 15 amino acids.

This clone was seen a single time. The genes are TRBV7-2 and TRBJ2-3; TRBD2 aligns across 7 bases. This CDR3 is built from 15 residues. Germline lookup yields CDR1 SGHTA and CDR2 FQGNSA. V lost 4 bases and J lost 3; bases outside the gene matches: 7. The chain's CDR3 is CASSSTRGLTDTQYF. For the CDR3, the DNA is TGTGCCAGCAGCTCTACGCGGGGGTTAACAGATACGCAGTATTTT.

The chain is built from TRBV28 and TRBJ2-7; D perhaps matches TRBD2 (6 bases). The CDR3 is 15 amino acids. V was cut by 1 base and J by 1 base, with 11 bases left in between. Per the germline V gene, CDR1 is MDHEN and CDR2 is SYDVKM. CDR3 amino acids: CASSLSSGLSYEQYF. In DNA form, the CDR3 reads TGTGCCAGCAGTTTATCCAGCGGGTTATCCTACGAGCAGTACTTC.

The rearrangement links TRBV19 to TRBJ1-1, with 9 bases that match TRBD1. CDR3 length: 13 residues. J was trimmed by 4 bases and V by 6 bases; bases with no gene match: 3. CDR1 and CDR2 (germline): LNHDA, SQIVND (reference sequence). In DNA, the CDR3 is TGTGCCAGTAGGGGGGACAGGGCCACTGAAGCTTTCTTT. Protein product: CASRGDRATEAFF. Using reference TRBV19 and TRBJ1-1 for the parts outside the CDR3, the full variable domain is DGGITQSPKYLFRKEGQNVTLSCEQNLNHDAMYWYRQDPGQGLRLIYYSQIVNDFQKGDIAEGYSVSREKKESFPLTVTSAQKNPTAFYLCASRGDRATEAFFGQGTRLTVV.

This clone was seen only a few times. The gene calls are TRBV2 and TRBJ2-1; 9 bases fit TRBD2. The CDR3 is made up of 15 amino acids. The V and J ends lost 4 bases and 4 bases, in that order; junction bases with no gene match: 5. Germline V lookup: CDR1 SNHLY, CDR2 FYNNEI. Here the CDR3 reads CASSVGRGGYNEQFF. The DNA for the CDR3 is TGTGCCAGCAGTGTGGGGCGGGGGGGTTACAATGAGCAGTTCTTC.

The V call is TRBV18, the J call TRBJ1-6, with D hard to call. Germline V CDR1 and CDR2: KGHSH, LQKENI. The CDR3 has 15 amino acids. With 1 base removed from V and 7 bases from J, the gap between germline ends came to 11 bases. Written as DNA, the CDR3 is TGTGCCAGCTCACCACGAGGGATTGTGAATTCACCCCTCCACTTT. Its protein is CASSPRGIVNSPLHF.

This clone has only a few counts. This chain connects TRBV5-4 to TRBJ1-2, with TRBD1 matching over 10 bases. V was clipped by 4 bases and J by 7 bases; unmatched bases: 4. From germline, CDR1 is SGHNT and CDR2 YYREEE (reference sequence). The CDR3 loop spans 13 amino acids. DNA of the CDR3: TGTGCCAGCAGCGGAAGGACAGGGGGTGGCTACACCTTC. Its protein product is CASSGRTGGGYTF.

A few counts support this clone. CDR3 residues: CASSPAGKETQYF. In nucleotides, the CDR3 is TGTGCCAGCTCACCCGCAGGGAAAGAGACCCAGTACTTC. This sequence joins TRBV18 and TRBJ2-5, with TRBD1 as a possible D gene (5 bases). The CDR3 is 13 residues long. Trimming removed 3 bases from V and 3 bases from J, with 8 bases in between. Looked up from germline, CDR1 is KGHSH and CDR2 is LQKENI. Full variable domain (outside the CDR3, taken from reference TRBV18 and TRBJ2-5): NAGVMQNPRHLVRRRGQEARLRCSPMKGHSHVYWYRQLPEEGLKFMVYLQKENIIDESGMPKERFSAEFPKEGPSILRIQQVVRGDSAAYFCASSPAGKETQYFGPGTRLLVL.

The rearrangement joins TRBV5-1 to TRBJ2-2; 9 bases are shared with TRBD2. With V trimmed by 3 bases and J by 6 bases, 9 bases remained unmatched. The CDR3 spans 16 residues. CDR1 and CDR2 from the germline V gene are SGHRS and YFSETQ. The CDR3 is CASSSEPSGDAGELFF. CDR3 nucleotide sequence: TGCGCCAGCAGCTCCGAACCTAGCGGGGACGCCGGGGAGCTGTTTTTT.

This clone was counted between two and nine times. The V gene is TRBV2, the J gene TRBJ1-2, with 9 bases lining up with TRBD1. Germline loops: CDR1 SNHLY, CDR2 FYNNEI. The CDR3 consists of 14 residues. V was pared by 6 bases and J by 2 bases, with 4 bases of the junction left unmatched. The CDR3 loop reads CASRRTGVNYGYTF. The CDR3 nucleotides read TGTGCCAGCAGACGGACAGGGGTAAACTATGGCTACACCTTC.

This clone turned up a few times. The V gene is TRBV5-1, the J gene TRBJ2-3; 13 bases map to TRBD2. The CDR3 is 16 residues long. J lost 3 bases, V lost 3 bases, and 4 bases had no gene match. In germline, CDR1 is SGHRS, CDR2 YFSETQ. CDR3 region: CASSSPGLAGTDTQYF. CDR3 bases: TGCGCCAGCAGCTCTCCGGGACTAGCGGGGACAGATACGCAGTATTTT.

V usage is TRBV19 and J usage is TRBJ1-5, with 8 bases identical to TRBD1. Germline V gene sequence: CDR1 LNHDA, CDR2 SQIVND (reference sequence). The CDR3 runs to 14 residues. Trimming cost V 1 base and J 7 bases; bases outside gene matches: 3. CDR3: CASSIVRTGQPQHF. The CDR3 nucleotides are TGTGCCAGTAGTATAGTTCGGACAGGGCAGCCCCAGCATTTT.

The V call is TRBV6-1, the J call TRBJ2-7; 10 bases map to TRBD1. The CDR3 loop spans 16 amino acids. Germline trimming cut 2 bases from V and 3 bases from J; bases unmatched to any gene: 7. The germline CDR1 and CDR2 sequences are MNHNS and SASEGT. CDR3 nucleotides: TGTGCCAGCAGTGAACCCAACGGGGACAGGGGCTACGAGCAGTACTTC. Translating it yields CASSEPNGDRGYEQYF.

The chain combines TRBV18 with TRBJ1-2, with a tentative D call TRBD1 (5 bases). Germline V lookup: CDR1 KGHSH, CDR2 LQKENI. V shed 3 bases and J shed 8 bases, with 13 bases lying between them. This CDR3 contains 13 residues. The DNA of the CDR3 is TGTGCCAGCTCACCGGAGGGGCTAGGAGGCTACACCTTC. Amino acid sequence: CASSPEGLGGYTF.

The rearrangement uses TRBV9 and TRBJ1-2; D is uncertain. The V end lost 2 bases, the J end lost 6 bases, and 8 bases lay between the germline ends. The V gene's germline CDR1 is SGDLS and CDR2 YYNGEE. The CDR3 is made up of 12 amino acids. The CDR3 sequence: CASSVTSDGYTF. In DNA form, the CDR3 reads TGTGCCAGCAGCGTTACGAGCGATGGCTACACCTTC.

The chain employs TRBV6-1 and TRBJ1-6; maybe TRBD1 (5 bases). The CDR3 consists of 15 residues. Per germline, CDR1 MNHNS and CDR2 SASEGT. Trimming shortened V by 1 base and J by 7 bases, and 11 bases separated the two germline ends. The CDR3 DNA reads as TGTGCCAGCAGTGAAGGTGCAGGGCTCAATTCACCCCTCCACTTT. Translation gives CASSEGAGLNSPLHF.

This clone was counted between two and nine times. V and J are TRBV5-4 and TRBJ2-1; 8 bases fit TRBD1. Germline CDR1 is SGHNT and CDR2 is YYREEE (reference sequence). The junction had 9 bases not matched to a gene; V was cut back by 5 bases and J by 5 bases. CDR3 length: 15 amino acids. The CDR3 sequence is CASSPGTGLNNEQFF. The CDR3 DNA reads as TGTGCCAGCAGTCCCGGGACAGGTCTTAACAATGAGCAGTTCTTC.